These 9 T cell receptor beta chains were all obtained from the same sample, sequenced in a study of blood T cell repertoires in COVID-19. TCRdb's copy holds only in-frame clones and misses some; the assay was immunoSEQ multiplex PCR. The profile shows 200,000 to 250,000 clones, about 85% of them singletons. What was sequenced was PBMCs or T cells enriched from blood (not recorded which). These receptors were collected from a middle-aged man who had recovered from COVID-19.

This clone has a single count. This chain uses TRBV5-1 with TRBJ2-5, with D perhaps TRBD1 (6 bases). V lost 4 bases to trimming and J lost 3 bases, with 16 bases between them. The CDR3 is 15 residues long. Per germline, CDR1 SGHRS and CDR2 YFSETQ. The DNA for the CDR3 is TGCGCCAGCAGCCTCAGGGGAGAGGTAGAAGAGACCCAGTACTTC. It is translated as CASSLRGEVEETQYF.

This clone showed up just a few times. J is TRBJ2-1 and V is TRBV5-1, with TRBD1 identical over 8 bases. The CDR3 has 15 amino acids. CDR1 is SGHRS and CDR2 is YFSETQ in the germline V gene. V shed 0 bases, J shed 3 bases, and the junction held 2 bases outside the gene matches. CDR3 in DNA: TGCGCCAGCAGCTTGGGACAGGGGTACTACAATGAGCAGTTCTTC. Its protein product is CASSLGQGYYNEQFF.

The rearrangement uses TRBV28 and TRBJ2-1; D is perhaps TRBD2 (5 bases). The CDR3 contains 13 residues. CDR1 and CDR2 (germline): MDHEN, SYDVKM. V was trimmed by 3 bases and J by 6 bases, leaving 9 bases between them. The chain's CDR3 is CASSFVSGNEQFF. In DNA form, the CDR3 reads TGTGCCAGCAGTTTCGTGAGCGGCAATGAGCAGTTCTTC.

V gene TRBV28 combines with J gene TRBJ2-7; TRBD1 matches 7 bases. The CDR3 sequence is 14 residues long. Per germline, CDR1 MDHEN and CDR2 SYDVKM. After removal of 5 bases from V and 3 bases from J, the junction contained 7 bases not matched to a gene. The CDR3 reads CASSTGTDLYEQYF. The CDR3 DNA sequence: TGTGCCAGCAGTACCGGGACAGACCTCTACGAGCAGTACTTC.

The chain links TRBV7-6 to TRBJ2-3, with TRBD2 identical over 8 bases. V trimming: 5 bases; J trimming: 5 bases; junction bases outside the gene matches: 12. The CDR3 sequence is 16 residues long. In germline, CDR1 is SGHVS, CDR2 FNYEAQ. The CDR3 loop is CASSPATGTRRDTQYF. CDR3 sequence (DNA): TGTGCCAGCAGCCCAGCCACCGGGACTAGAAGAGATACGCAGTATTTT.

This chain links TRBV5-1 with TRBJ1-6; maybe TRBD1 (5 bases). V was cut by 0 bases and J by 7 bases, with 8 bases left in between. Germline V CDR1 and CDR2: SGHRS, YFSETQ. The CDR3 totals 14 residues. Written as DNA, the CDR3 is TGCGCCAGCAGCTTGGAACAGGCGAATTCACCCCTCCACTTT. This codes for CASSLEQANSPLHF.

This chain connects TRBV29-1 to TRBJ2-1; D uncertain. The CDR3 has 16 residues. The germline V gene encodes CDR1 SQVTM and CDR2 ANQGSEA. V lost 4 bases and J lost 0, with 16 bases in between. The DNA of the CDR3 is TGCAGCGTTGTTGGTGGCCTCTCTAGCTCCTACAATGAGCAGTTCTTC. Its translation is CSVVGGLSSSYNEQFF.

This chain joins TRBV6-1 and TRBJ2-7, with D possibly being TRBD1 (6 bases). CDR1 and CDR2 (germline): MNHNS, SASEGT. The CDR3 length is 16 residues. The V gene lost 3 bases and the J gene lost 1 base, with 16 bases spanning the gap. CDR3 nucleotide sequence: TGTGCCAGCAGTGACCGGAGGAGGACAGCTTCCTACGAGCAGTACTTC. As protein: CASSDRRRTASYEQYF.

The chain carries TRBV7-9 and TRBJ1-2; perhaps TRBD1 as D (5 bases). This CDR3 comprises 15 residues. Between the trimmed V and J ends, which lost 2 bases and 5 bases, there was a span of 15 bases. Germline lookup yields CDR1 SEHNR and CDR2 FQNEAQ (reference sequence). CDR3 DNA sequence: TGTGCCAGCAGCTTAAATACAGGCTCTGAGTATGGCTACACCTTC. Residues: CASSLNTGSEYGYTF.